This T cell receptor beta chain was identified in a study of cytomegalovirus exposure and HLA in healthy donors. Regarding the study as a whole: Analyses of presence and absence presupposed an approximately uniform sequencing depth across donors.

Worth noting for this clone: Its matching antigen is unknown. Other DNA variants within this sample encode the same CDR3.

The germline V and J ends were trimmed by 6 bases and 0 bases, with 30 bases remaining between them. Looked up from germline, CDR1 is SQVTM and CDR2 is ANQGSEA. CDR3 length: 20 amino acids. The PCR had 60 Vbeta and 13 Jbeta primers. The method was immunoSEQ multiplex PCR; TCRdb's version includes in-frame clones alone and lacks a portion of them. The table counts about 200,000 clones; roughly 1.2% lies in the top ten. The sequence derives from a girl aged 2 to 9 in good health and CMV-seropositive. V and J are TRBV29-1 and TRBJ2-1; TRBD1 might be the D (7 bases). The source material was PBMCs. CDR3 protein: CSVSFPRTNRGLSSYNEQFF. DNA for the CDR3: TGCAGCGTCTCGTTTCCACGAACCAACAGGGGACTGAGCTCCTACAATGAGCAGTTCTTC.